This T cell receptor (beta chain) was profiled in a study of beta chain features in type 1 diabetes. The CDR3 extends over 16 amino acids. Details on this clone: The antigen is undetermined.

Study-level results: Within patients, naive, central memory and Treg TCRB repertoires seemed more similar than within healthy donors. Possible PCR preference for shorter templates applied equally to patients and controls.

Since all of the isolated RNA was reverse transcribed, expressed TCRB transcripts were what got sequenced. The data were produced by immunoSEQ multiplex PCR, yet TCRdb's version contains in-frame clones alone and is incomplete. The table shows roughly 40,000 clones, with 49% occurring only once. The origin of this receptor is a woman under 30 in good health. The genes are TRBV12-1 and TRBJ2-2; the table's D call, TRBD2, has no DNA check behind it. TRBV12-1 is a listed pseudogene. Specimen: central memory CD4+ T cells from blood. The CDR3 nucleotides are TGTGCCAGCACCAATTCCGCGGGACCGAACACCGGGGAGCTGTTTTTT. Amino acid sequence: CASTNSAGPNTGELFF.